This T cell receptor (beta chain) was obtained from a study of blood T cells in healthy people across ages. A second PCR, run for about 7 to 11 cycles, used a sample-barcoded 5' primer plus a J-beta primer mix. TCRdb called the 5' RACE reads again in MiXCR, with one record for every CDR3 protein. The sample has hundreds of thousands of distinct CDR3 sequences, 20% to 25% seen once. The J segment lost 3 bases and the V segment lost 7 bases, leaving 8 bases of the junction unmatched. This CDR3 region has 14 residues. The germline gives CDR1 SGHRS, CDR2 YFSETQ. Material: blood. The chain recombines TRBV5-1 with TRBJ2-3; 7 nucleotides match TRBD1. The receptor's source is a man aged 70-80 years in good health. CDR3 residues: CASGPGQPTDTQYF. The CDR3 nucleotides read TGCGCCAGCGGGCCGGGACAGCCAACAGATACGCAGTATTTT.